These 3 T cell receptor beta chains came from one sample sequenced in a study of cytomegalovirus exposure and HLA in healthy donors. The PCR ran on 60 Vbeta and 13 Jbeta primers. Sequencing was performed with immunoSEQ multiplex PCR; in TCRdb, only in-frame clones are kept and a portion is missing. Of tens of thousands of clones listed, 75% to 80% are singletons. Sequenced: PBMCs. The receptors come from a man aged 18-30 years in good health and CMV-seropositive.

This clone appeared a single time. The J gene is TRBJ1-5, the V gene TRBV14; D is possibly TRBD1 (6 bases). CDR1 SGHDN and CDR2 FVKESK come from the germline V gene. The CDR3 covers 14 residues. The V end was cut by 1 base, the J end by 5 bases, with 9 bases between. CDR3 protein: CASSQGDIYQPQHF. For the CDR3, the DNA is TGTGCCAGCAGCCAAGGGGACATTTATCAGCCCCAGCATTTT.

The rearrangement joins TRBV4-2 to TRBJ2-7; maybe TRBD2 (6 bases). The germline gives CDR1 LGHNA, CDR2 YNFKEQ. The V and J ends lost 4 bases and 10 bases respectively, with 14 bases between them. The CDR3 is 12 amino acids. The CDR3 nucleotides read TGTGCCAGCAGCCCGTCGGACGGGAGTCAGTACTTC. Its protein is CASSPSDGSQYF.

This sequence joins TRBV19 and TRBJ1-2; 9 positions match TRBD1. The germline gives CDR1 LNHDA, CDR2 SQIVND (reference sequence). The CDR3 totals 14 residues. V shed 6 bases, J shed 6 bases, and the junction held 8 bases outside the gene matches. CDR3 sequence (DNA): TGTGCCAGTAGCCTCTACCGGACAGGGGATGGCTACACCTTC. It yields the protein CASSLYRTGDGYTF. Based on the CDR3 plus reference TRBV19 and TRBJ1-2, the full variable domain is DGGITQSPKYLFRKEGQNVTLSCEQNLNHDAMYWYRQDPGQGLRLIYYSQIVNDFQKGDIAEGYSVSREKKESFPLTVTSAQKNPTAFYLCASSLYRTGDGYTFGSGTRLTVV.